These 20 T cell receptor beta chains share one sample of origin, sequenced in a study of early T cells in non-severe SARS-CoV-2 infection. Using its own MiXCR run on the 5' RACE reads, TCRdb lists one record per CDR3 protein. The sample lists 25,000 to 35,000 distinct CDR3 sequences; 6% to 7.5% were seen once. This sample comprised whole blood, obtained at baseline. These receptors were taken from an adult who was a healthcare worker with PCR-confirmed SARS-CoV-2 infection or an uninfected control (not recorded which).

This clonotype has a count of ten or more. The gene calls are TRBV7-2 and TRBJ1-1; D may be TRBD1 (5 bases). Germline lookup yields CDR1 SGHTA and CDR2 FQGNSA. The ends were cut back, 5 bases at V and 0 bases at J, with 16 bases in the middle. The CDR3 is 16 amino acids. The CDR3 region is CASSPAMGRMNTEAFF. Here the CDR3 DNA reads TGTGCCAGCAGCCCGGCAATGGGACGAATGAACACTGAAGCTTTCTTT.

This clonotype was seen a few times. The genes are TRBV15 and TRBJ2-7; TRBD2 matches 10 bases. Germline assignment: CDR1 LNHNV and CDR2 YYDKDF (reference sequence). This CDR3 spans 16 amino acids. V gave up 3 bases and J gave up 5 bases; unmatched junction bases: 10. In DNA, the CDR3 is TGTGCCACCAGCAGGCGAGTAGCGGGAGGTAGCAACGAGCAGTACTTC. The encoded protein is CATSRRVAGGSNEQYF. Combining the CDR3 with reference TRBV15 and TRBJ2-7 gives the whole variable domain DAMVIQNPRYQVTQFGKPVTLSCSQTLNHNVMYWYQQKSSQAPKLLFHYYDKDFNNEADTPDNFQSRRPNTSFCFLDIRSPGLGDTAMYLCATSRRVAGGSNEQYFGPGTRLTVT.

This clonotype was picked up many times. J is TRBJ2-1 and V is TRBV3-1, with TRBD2 matching over 11 bases. The V segment lost 0 bases and the J segment 2 bases; nucleotides outside the gene matches: 3. The germline V gene has CDR1 LGHDT and CDR2 YNNKEL (reference sequence). The CDR3 contains 17 residues. The CDR3 loop reads CASSQESTSGAYNEQFF. The DNA of the CDR3 is TGTGCCAGCAGCCAAGAGTCGACTAGCGGGGCCTACAATGAGCAGTTCTTC.

This clonotype showed up many times. The rearrangement links TRBV29-1 to TRBJ2-1, with TRBD1 matching 7 bases. This CDR3 spans 11 amino acids. Germline assignment: CDR1 SQVTM and CDR2 ANQGSEA. The J segment lost 8 bases and the V segment lost 8 bases, leaving 6 bases of the junction unmatched. The CDR3 region has the DNA TGCAGCACGATAGGGGGCTATGAGCAGTTCTTC. It specifies CSTIGGYEQFF.

This sequence joins TRBV10-3 and TRBJ1-6; 9 nucleotides line up with TRBD1. J was trimmed by 7 bases and V by 3 bases; bases with no gene match: 7. Germline loops: CDR1 ENHRY, CDR2 SYGVKD. This CDR3 contains 16 residues. The CDR3 here is CAISDSSGTGNSPLHF. As DNA, the CDR3 is TGTGCCATCAGTGACTCGTCCGGGACAGGGAATTCACCCCTCCACTTT.

This clonotype was recorded at least ten times. The chain has TRBV5-4 and TRBJ2-3, with 8 bases that match TRBD2. The CDR3 spans 15 residues. The germline gives CDR1 SGHNT, CDR2 YYREEE (reference sequence). After removal of 0 bases from V and 0 bases from J, the junction contained 0 bases not matched to a gene. Here the CDR3 reads CASSLERGSTDTQYF. The DNA of the CDR3 is TGTGCCAGCAGCTTGGAGCGGGGGAGCACAGATACGCAGTATTTT.

This clonotype was seen many times. The chain recombines TRBV30 with TRBJ1-2; 9 positions match TRBD1. The CDR3 length is 14 residues. CDR1 GTSNPN and CDR2 SVGIG come from the germline V gene (reference sequence). V lost 4 bases, J lost 7 bases, and 10 bases stayed unmatched. This chain's CDR3 is CAWTRDRAFSGYTF. The DNA of the CDR3 is TGTGCCTGGACTAGGGACAGGGCTTTCAGTGGCTACACCTTC. Full variable domain (rest looked up from reference TRBV30 and TRBJ1-2): SQTIHQWPATLVQPVGSPLSLECTVEGTSNPNLYWYRQAAGRGLQLLFYSVGIGQISSEVPQNLSASRPQDRQFILSSKKLLLSDSGFYLCAWTRDRAFSGYTFGSGTRLTVV.

This clonotype was observed at least ten times. The V call is TRBV5-1, the J call TRBJ2-3; TRBD2 agrees at 13 bases. V trimming: 4 bases; J trimming: 2 bases; junction bases outside the gene matches: 7. This CDR3 comprises 17 residues. The germline V gene encodes CDR1 SGHRS and CDR2 YFSETQ. CDR3 residues: CASSGGTSGDFTDTQYF. In nucleotides, the CDR3 is TGCGCCAGCAGCGGAGGGACTAGCGGGGACTTCACAGATACGCAGTATTTT.

This clonotype was seen more than once but under ten times. V usage is TRBV7-8 and J usage is TRBJ1-5; D ambiguous. The V and J ends lost 3 bases and 0 bases respectively, with 12 bases between them. Per the germline V gene, CDR1 is SGHVS and CDR2 is FQNEAQ. This CDR3 region has 16 residues. This CDR3 is CASSFFSLNSNQPQHF. CDR3 sequence (DNA): TGTGCCAGCAGCTTTTTTAGCCTTAATAGCAATCAGCCCCAGCATTTT.

This clonotype was recorded many times. This chain connects TRBV7-2 to TRBJ2-2; D is perhaps TRBD2 (6 bases). The CDR3 contains 14 residues. Trimming pared 6 bases from V and 6 bases from J, leaving 14 bases between. Germline lookup yields CDR1 SGHTA and CDR2 FQGNSA. The CDR3 nucleotides read TGTGCCAGCAGACTCGGGGCTAGCGCCGGGGAGCTGTTTTTT. This codes for CASRLGASAGELFF.

There are many counts of this clonotype. V gene TRBV19 combines with J gene TRBJ2-5; D not resolved. Trimming took off 5 bases at V and 2 bases at J, with 18 bases between the two ends. Germline CDR1 is LNHDA and CDR2 is SQIVND (reference sequence). The CDR3 is 16 residues long. In DNA, the CDR3 is TGTGCCAGTAGTCGACGACGGGCTGGCCAACAAGAGACCCAGTACTTC. Translated: CASSRRRAGQQETQYF.

This clonotype occurred many times. The chain carries TRBV30 and TRBJ1-1; D is uncertain. The CDR3 covers 15 residues. With 2 bases removed from V and 8 bases from J, the gap between germline ends came to 21 bases. From germline, CDR1 is GTSNPN and CDR2 SVGIG (reference sequence). The CDR3 nucleotides are TGTGCCTGGAGTCATAAAAACCCCCGGAGGCAGGAAGCTTTCTTT. It encodes CAWSHKNPRRQEAFF.

This clonotype occurred a few times. The rearrangement uses TRBV3-1 and TRBJ2-7; D is possibly TRBD2 (6 bases). The CDR3 has 12 residues. Germline V gene lookup returns CDR1 LGHDT and CDR2 YNNKEL (reference sequence). The germline V and J ends were trimmed by 2 bases and 5 bases, with 7 bases remaining between them. CDR3 in amino acids: CASSQPGDEQYF. For the CDR3, the DNA is TGTGCCAGCAGCCAACCGGGAGACGAGCAGTACTTC.

This clonotype was counted ten times or more. The chain has TRBV12-3 or TRBV12-4 and TRBJ2-7; 9 positions agree with TRBD2. The CDR3 is 16 residues long. With 4 bases clipped from V and 4 bases from J, the junction kept 11 bases outside the gene matches. The CDR3 DNA sequence: TGTGCCAGCAGTTCGACTCCGGGACTAGCAGCGTACGAGCAGTACTTC. Protein product: CASSSTPGLAAYEQYF.

This clonotype was counted many times. The chain carries TRBV5-1 and TRBJ1-6; the D is unclear. Germline CDR1 SGHRS, CDR2 YFSETQ. V was cut by 0 bases and J by 3 bases, with 10 bases left in between. The CDR3 is made up of 16 amino acids. The DNA of the CDR3 is TGCGCCAGCAGCTTGGGGCACGGTGACTATAATTCACCCCTCCACTTT. Encoded protein: CASSLGHGDYNSPLHF.

In its sample, this clonotype was seen many times. V usage is TRBV2 and J usage is TRBJ1-3; tentative D call: TRBD1 (6 bases). Per the germline V gene, CDR1 is SNHLY and CDR2 is FYNNEI. The CDR3 contains 14 residues. V lost 4 bases, J lost 2 bases, and 9 bases lay in between. CDR3 coding DNA: TGTGCCAGCAGTGGGACAGTACCTGGAAACACCATATATTTT. Encoded protein: CASSGTVPGNTIYF.

This clonotype was seen ten or more times. The chain joins TRBV20-1 to TRBJ2-7; 9 nucleotides align to TRBD1. Germline trimming cut 5 bases from V and 7 bases from J; bases unmatched to any gene: 12. Germline CDR1 reads DFQATT; CDR2 reads SNEGSKA (reference sequence). The CDR3 totals 14 residues. CDR3: CSAGQGLETGEQYF. Here the CDR3 DNA reads TGCAGTGCTGGACAGGGGCTAGAAACGGGAGAGCAGTACTTC.

This clonotype was picked up many times. The chain links TRBV7-9 to TRBJ2-5; D may be TRBD1 (6 bases). V lost 5 bases to trimming and J lost 3 bases, with 10 bases between them. Germline CDR1 is SEHNR and CDR2 is FQNEAQ (reference sequence). This CDR3 has 13 residues. The CDR3 DNA follows: TGTGCCAGCAGCGCGTGGACAGAAGAGACCCAGTACTTC. Protein sequence: CASSAWTEETQYF. The variable domain in full, completed from reference TRBV7-9 and TRBJ2-5, reads DTGVSQNPRHKITKRGQNVTFRCDPISEHNRLYWYRQTLGQGPEFLTYFQNEAQLEKSRLLSDRFSAERPKGSFSTLEIQRTEQGDSAMYLCASSAWTEETQYFGPGTRLLVL.

This clonotype was recorded at least ten times. V and J are TRBV11-2 and TRBJ1-2, with unresolved D. Between the trimmed V and J ends, which lost 4 bases and 1 base, there was a span of 13 bases. This CDR3 comprises 15 residues. CDR1 is SGHAT and CDR2 is FQNNGV in the germline V gene. CDR3 sequence: CASSSRSTFNYGYTF. CDR3 nucleotides: TGTGCCAGCAGCTCCCGGTCAACTTTTAACTATGGCTACACCTTC.

This clonotype came up many times. The chain carries TRBV9 and TRBJ2-5; 8 nucleotides match TRBD2. J lost 4 bases, V lost 4 bases, and 6 bases had no gene match. The germline V gene has CDR1 SGDLS and CDR2 YYNGEE. This CDR3 contains 14 residues. The CDR3 DNA reads TGTGCCAGCAGCCCGGGGGGGGACCGAGAGACCCAGTACTTC. Protein sequence: CASSPGGDRETQYF.